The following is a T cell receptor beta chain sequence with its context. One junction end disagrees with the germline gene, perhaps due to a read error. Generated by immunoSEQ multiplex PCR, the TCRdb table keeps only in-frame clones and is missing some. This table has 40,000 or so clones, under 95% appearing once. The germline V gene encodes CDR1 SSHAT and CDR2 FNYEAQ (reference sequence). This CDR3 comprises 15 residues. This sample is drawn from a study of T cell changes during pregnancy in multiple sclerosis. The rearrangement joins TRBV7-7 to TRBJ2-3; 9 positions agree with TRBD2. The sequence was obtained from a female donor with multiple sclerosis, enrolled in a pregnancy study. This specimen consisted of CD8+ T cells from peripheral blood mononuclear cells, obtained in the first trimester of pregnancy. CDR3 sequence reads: CASSLGGGGTDTQYF. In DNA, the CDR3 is TGTGCTAGCAGCTTAGGCGGGGGGGGCACAGATACGCAGTATTTT.